This paragraph covers one T cell receptor (beta chain) sequence. The antigen it binds to is not known. Inclusive of the bounding cysteine and phenylalanine, the CDR3 is 16 residues long. No DNA accompanies this entry. The germline V gene yields MDHEN for CDR1 and SYDVKM for CDR2. This entry belongs to a study of monozygotic twins with inflammatory bowel disease (dated by TCRdb to the late 2010s). For context, the study as a whole: A total of some 30 monozygotic twin pairs were included in the full study, comprising nine German pairs (four IBD-concordant, five IBD-discordant) and 19 IBD-discordant Danish pairs. The search for disease-associated traits relied mainly on comparing, within discordant pairs, IBD patients with their genetically identical healthy co-twins. Each individual had, on average, about 151 000 unique TCRalpha sequences and 181 000 unique TCRbeta sequences available for analysis.

Libraries were prepared through 5' RACE. Each TCR library was prepared from about 3,400 ng of total RNA. cDNA was synthesized with SMARTScribe reverse transcriptase in eight separate reactions per sample. During cDNA synthesis, template switching introduced unique molecular identifiers that contained a 6-nucleotide sample barcode. Amplification of TCRalpha and TCRbeta cDNA involved two nested PCRs of 16 and 9 cycles, and each PCR was followed by bead purification. Before amplification, the cDNA was treated with uracil DNA-glycosylase and purified using the QIAquick PCR purification kit. In the second PCR, Illumina TruSeq-compatible adapters and sample-specific barcodes were added. TapeStation and Qubit were used to check library quality and concentration, and roughly 4.6 ng of each library was pooled. Sequencing of pooled libraries was carried out on an Illumina HiSeq2500 single-index Rapid Run using 2 x 100 bp reads and custom sequencing primers. Per the source publication's procedure: PCR and sequencing errors were corrected by UMI-based consensus assembly using MiGEC version 1.2.6. MiXCR version 2.1.1 was used to carry out V(D)J alignment, clonotype assembly and CDR3 extraction. To normalise gene usage, clonotype sharing and MAIT/NKT TCR abundance, the analysis used the top 1000, 10 000 and 20 000 clonotypes per sample. Diversity was computed as the inverse Simpson index with the vegan R package after downsampling to 27 000 UMIs. Paired Mann-Whitney U tests were applied to discordant twin pairs, with Benjamini-Hochberg correction for multiple testing. Through TCRdb reprocessing, the reads give one entry per CDR3 protein sequence; DNA is omitted. These V and J calls are TCRdb output, not the study's own analysis. This sample's table lists about 450,000 distinct CDR3 sequences. The ten largest account for about 2.4% of the sample.

Study-wide findings and limitations: Different T cell subtypes could not be distinguished in the analysis. Compared with healthy twins, IBD patients shared fewer clonotypes with other individuals, and the difference was most pronounced in patients with signs of disease activity. Because patients were on differing immunosuppressive treatments, the repertoires may have picked up extra background noise and inter-individual variability. The results gave no support for a single strong signal or clonotype linked to IBD. Repertoire similarity did not differ between concordant and discordant twins, possibly due to limited statistical power. TCRbeta repertoire diversity, by inverse Simpson index, was decreased in IBD patients compared with their healthy co-twins.

From each donor, a 2.5 ml peripheral blood sample was collected into PAXgene tubes and kept at -80 degrees C. Without any T cell sorting, total RNA was extracted from whole blood using the PAXgene blood miRNA kit on an automated QIAcube. Peripheral blood from monozygotic twin pairs, either concordant or discordant for inflammatory bowel disease, underwent deep TCRalpha and TCRbeta repertoire profiling that used unique molecular barcoding. Smoking habits were recorded for all twin pairs, with individuals classified as current, former or never smokers. The receptor was isolated from a human donor with ulcerative colitis or Crohn's disease, or a healthy co-twin of an affected twin (not recorded which). Sequences were obtained from blood. The rearranged chain carries TRBV28 and TRBJ2-1; without DNA, the TCRdb call of TRBD2 cannot be checked. The CDR3 sequence is CASRSTSASTYNEQFF.